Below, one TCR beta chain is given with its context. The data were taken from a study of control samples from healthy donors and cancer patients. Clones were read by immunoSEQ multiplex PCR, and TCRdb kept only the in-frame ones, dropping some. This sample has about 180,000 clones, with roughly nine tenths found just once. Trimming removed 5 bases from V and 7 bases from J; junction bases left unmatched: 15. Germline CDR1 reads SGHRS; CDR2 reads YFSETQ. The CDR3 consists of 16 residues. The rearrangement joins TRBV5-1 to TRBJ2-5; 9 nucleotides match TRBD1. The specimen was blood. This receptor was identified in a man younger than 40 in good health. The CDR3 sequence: CASRPRDRAMSGTQYF. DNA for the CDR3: TGCGCCAGCAGACCGAGGGACAGGGCGATGTCGGGGACCCAGTACTTC.